This T cell receptor (beta chain) appears in the sequencing data of a study of patients and donors after allogeneic stem cell transplantation. The CDR3 runs 16 residues. V was trimmed by 4 bases and J by 0 bases, leaving 13 bases between them. TCRdb re-derived calls from the RT-PCR reads in MiXCR, one entry per CDR3 protein. Among about 12,000 distinct CDR3 sequences listed, 20% to 25% were seen once. The sequence was collected from a human donor who was either an allogeneic HSCT recipient or a stem cell or donor lymphocyte infusion donor (not recorded which). It is not recorded whose cells these are; they may come from a transplant donor. The rearrangement links TRBV12-3 or TRBV12-4 to TRBJ1-3; D call uncertain. The sequenced sample was blood, either unsorted or a sorted T cell fraction (not recorded which). The CDR3 nucleotides are TGTGCCAGCAGTTCATTAGGATTCTTCTCTGGAAACACCATATATTTT. Its protein product is CASSSLGFFSGNTIYF.